What follows are 23 T cell receptor beta chains derived from one specimen sequenced in a study of shared clonotypes between healthy human individuals. CD8 cells regarded as naive lacked CD45RO, were positively chosen for CCR7, and omitted terminally differentiated effector memory CD45RA+ cells. This table comes from immunoSEQ multiplex PCR, and its TCRdb copy is limited to in-frame clones, with some not included. Here the sample spans about 2.1 million clones, 93% being singletons. Sequencing was done on a sample of naive CD8+ T cells from PBMCs. These receptors came from a man younger than 35 in good health. Some clones in this sample may be carry-over from other donors' samples.

Here the CDR3 DNA reads TGTGCCAGCAGTTATTACGCCTGGCTAGGGGAGAACACCGGGGAGCTGTTTTTT. Protein: CASSYYAWLGENTGELFF. The chain carries TRBV11-2 and TRBJ2-2, with D possibly matching TRBD1 (5 bases). Germline values: CDR1 SGHAT, CDR2 FQNNGV. This CDR3 comprises 18 residues. Trimming cost V 6 bases and J 1 base, with 21 bases left between them.

This chain joins TRBV19 and TRBJ1-1; D uncertain. Germline assignment: CDR1 LNHDA and CDR2 SQIVND (reference sequence). This CDR3 has 15 residues. Deletions cut 3 bases from V and 1 base from J, with 12 bases between. CDR3 sequence reads: CASSMPRLSNTEAFF. CDR3 DNA: TGTGCCAGTAGTATGCCCAGGCTGTCGAACACTGAAGCTTTCTTT. Combining the CDR3 with reference TRBV19 and TRBJ1-1 gives the whole variable domain DGGITQSPKYLFRKEGQNVTLSCEQNLNHDAMYWYRQDPGQGLRLIYYSQIVNDFQKGDIAEGYSVSREKKESFPLTVTSAQKNPTAFYLCASSMPRLSNTEAFFGQGTRLTVV.

This rearrangement joins TRBV7-3 to TRBJ2-7; D gene uncertain. This CDR3 contains 16 residues. Germline V gene lookup returns CDR1 SGHTA and CDR2 FQGTGA. The V end was cut by 5 bases, the J end by 2 bases, with 19 bases between. Written as DNA, the CDR3 is TGTGCCAGCAGCCCTGACTCTCGGTTGGCAGCCTACGAGCAGTACTTC. Amino acid sequence: CASSPDSRLAAYEQYF.

The chain carries TRBV6-1 and TRBJ2-7, with a possible D match to TRBD1 (6 bases). The CDR3 contains 15 residues. Looked up from germline, CDR1 is MNHNS and CDR2 is SASEGT. Trimming took off 5 bases at V and 0 bases at J, with 14 bases between the two ends. The CDR3 nucleotides read TGTGCCAGCAGTCCACGGACAGCCGCCTCCTACGAGCAGTACTTC. Amino acid sequence: CASSPRTAASYEQYF.

The V call is TRBV11-2, the J call TRBJ1-2, with D maybe TRBD1 (6 bases). The CDR3 has 15 amino acids. CDR1 SGHAT and CDR2 FQNNGV come from the germline V gene. The ends were cut back, 1 base at V and 4 bases at J, with 13 bases in the middle. The CDR3 DNA reads as TGTGCCAGCAGCTTAGTCAAGAAAGGGGGCTATGGCTACACCTTC. Translating it yields CASSLVKKGGYGYTF.

This clone was seen just once. The V and J genes are TRBV19 and TRBJ2-7, with D maybe TRBD1 (6 bases). Trimming shortened V by 5 bases and J by 0 bases, and 17 bases separated the two germline ends. CDR3 length equals 16 residues. CDR1 is LNHDA, CDR2 SQIVND, per germline (reference sequence). The CDR3 reads CASSEINWGRSYEQYF. DNA for the CDR3: TGTGCCAGTAGTGAGATCAACTGGGGGCGCTCCTACGAGCAGTACTTC.

To note about this clone: This specimen includes other DNA sequences encoding the same CDR3. This chain connects TRBV7-6 to TRBJ2-3; 11 bases align to TRBD2. Germline CDR1 reads SGHVS; CDR2 reads FNYEAQ. V shed 1 base, J shed 6 bases, and the junction held 6 bases outside the gene matches. This CDR3 is 16 amino acids long. The CDR3 DNA reads TGTGCCAGCAGCTTAGGGCTAGCGGGAGGTACGGATACGCAGTATTTT. Protein: CASSLGLAGGTDTQYF. The full variable domain, rest sourced from reference TRBV7-6 and TRBJ2-3, is GAGVSQSPRYKVTKRGQDVALRCDPISGHVSLYWYRQALGQGPEFLTYFNYEAQQDKSGLPNDRFSAERPEGSISTLTIQRTEQRDSAMYRCASSLGLAGGTDTQYFGPGTRLTVL.

This clone was found once. The V and J genes are TRBV2 and TRBJ2-1; 14 bases fit TRBD2. Germline V gives CDR1 SNHLY, CDR2 FYNNEI. The CDR3 has 14 residues. Unmatched junction bases numbered 4, after V lost 6 bases and J lost 9 bases. CDR3 in DNA: TGTGCCAGCAGGACTAGCGGGAGGGAAAGTGAGCAGTTCTTC. Protein: CASRTSGRESEQFF.

The chain combines TRBV11-2 with TRBJ2-1; 8 bases match TRBD1. V trimming: 4 bases; J trimming: 6 bases; junction bases outside the gene matches: 8. The germline V gene encodes CDR1 SGHAT and CDR2 FQNNGV. The CDR3 spans 15 residues. The CDR3 bases are TGTGCCAGCAGCTCCAGGACAGGGAGATTCAATGAGCAGTTCTTC. It codes for CASSSRTGRFNEQFF.

J is TRBJ2-1 and V is TRBV10-2, with 8 bases aligning to TRBD1. The J segment lost 3 bases and the V segment lost 5 bases, leaving 3 bases of the junction unmatched. Germline-derived CDR1 and CDR2 are WSHSY and SAAADI. This CDR3 region has 14 residues. The CDR3 DNA sequence: TGCGCCAGCAGTAGGGACAGGAGCTACAATGAGCAGTTCTTC. This encodes CASSRDRSYNEQFF.

V is TRBV7-8 and J is TRBJ2-1; D might be TRBD1 or TRBD2, each matching 7 bases. The CDR3 length is 16 residues. Germline CDR1 SGHVS, CDR2 FQNEAQ. V was clipped by 6 bases and J by 0 bases, with 15 bases between them. DNA for the CDR3: TGTGCCAGCAGGAAAGGGGGCGGGAGCTCCTACAATGAGCAGTTCTTC. Its protein product is CASRKGGGSSYNEQFF.

The J gene is TRBJ2-1, the V gene TRBV7-2; tentatively, D is TRBD2 (6 bases). The V gene's germline CDR1 is SGHTA and CDR2 FQGNSA. The CDR3 sequence is 13 residues long. The V end was cut by 3 bases, the J end by 8 bases, with 11 bases between. The DNA of the CDR3 is TGTGCCAGCAGCTTGCCCCCGGGAGATGAGCAGTTCTTC. Encoded protein: CASSLPPGDEQFF.

The rearrangement joins TRBV9 to TRBJ1-2, with TRBD1 identical over 10 bases. Germline trimming cut 0 bases from V and 6 bases from J; bases unmatched to any gene: 2. The CDR3 has 14 residues. Germline assignment: CDR1 SGDLS and CDR2 YYNGEE. DNA of the CDR3: TGTGCCAGCAGCGTAGGGACAGGGGGGCATGGCTACACCTTC. This gives the protein CASSVGTGGHGYTF.

For the CDR3, the DNA is TGTGCCAGCAGCTCCTCGGGACTAGGTTACGAGCAGTACTTC. Translated, it gives CASSSSGLGYEQYF. The chain has TRBV7-6 and TRBJ2-7; 8 nucleotides line up with TRBD2. V gave up 4 bases and J gave up 4 bases; unmatched junction bases: 6. CDR1 SGHVS and CDR2 FNYEAQ come from the germline V gene. The CDR3 length is 14 residues.

The chain joins TRBV28 to TRBJ1-2; maybe TRBD1 (6 bases). This CDR3 is 16 amino acids long. V gave up 4 bases and J gave up 4 bases, with 19 bases separating them. Germline values: CDR1 MDHEN, CDR2 SYDVKM. Written as DNA, the CDR3 is TGTGCCAGCAGTTCCCCGGGGGGGGCGGCGGGCTATGGCTACACCTTC. Residues: CASSSPGGAAGYGYTF.

The chain uses TRBV29-1 and TRBJ2-2, with TRBD1 as a possible D gene (6 bases). This CDR3 has 15 amino acids. CDR1 and CDR2 (germline): SQVTM, ANQGSEA. V dropped 3 bases and J dropped 6 bases, with 17 bases sitting between them. The CDR3, as DNA: TGCAGCGTTGAGAGGGCAGGGGACCGCCCCGGGGAGCTGTTTTTT. Its protein is CSVERAGDRPGELFF.

Only one count was recorded for this clone. Here the CDR3 DNA reads TGTGCCAGCAGTATCGGACGTAATAGCAATCAGCCCCAGCATTTT. Protein product: CASSIGRNSNQPQHF. The V and J genes are TRBV27 and TRBJ1-5, with D unresolved. There are 15 residues in the CDR3. Germline CDR1 is MNHEY and CDR2 is SMNVEV (reference sequence). Trimming removed 5 bases at V and 0 bases at J, with 11 bases between.

V and J are TRBV7-8 and TRBJ2-6; D not resolved. This CDR3 is built from 18 residues. V was trimmed by 5 bases and J by 0 bases, leaving 17 bases between them. CDR1 and CDR2 (germline): SGHVS, FQNEAQ. The CDR3 DNA is TGTGCCAGCAGCCCGACCCCTTGGGCCCGCTCTGGGGCCAACGTCCTGACTTTC. The encoded protein is CASSPTPWARSGANVLTF. The full variable domain, its missing parts supplied by reference TRBV7-8 and TRBJ2-6, is GAGVSQSPRYKVAKRGQDVALRCDPISGHVSLFWYQQALGQGPEFLTYFQNEAQLDKSGLPSDRFFAERPEGSVSTLKIQRTQQEDSAVYLCASSPTPWARSGANVLTFGAGSRLTVL.

As to this clone: Other nucleotide sequences from this sample produce the same CDR3. The rearrangement joins TRBV28 to TRBJ1-5; D is uncertain. Deletions cut 3 bases from V and 0 bases from J, with 3 bases between. The CDR3 loop spans 13 amino acids. Germline V CDR1 and CDR2: MDHEN, SYDVKM. CDR3 amino acids: CASSFGSNQPQHF. For the CDR3, the DNA is TGTGCCAGCAGTTTTGGTAGCAATCAGCCCCAGCATTTT.

Comment on this clone: Other nucleotide sequences in the sample specify the same CDR3. The CDR3 spells CASSLGGVYEQYF. The CDR3 coding sequence is TGTGCCAGCAGCTTGGGGGGGGTCTACGAGCAGTACTTC. The chain joins TRBV5-4 to TRBJ2-7; tentative D call: TRBD2 (6 bases). This CDR3 comprises 13 residues. From germline, CDR1 is SGHNT and CDR2 YYREEE (reference sequence). V was cut by 0 bases and J by 3 bases, with 7 bases left in between.

The table lists this clone with a few counts. The chain combines TRBV7-6 with TRBJ1-5; the D is unclear. Germline V gene sequence: CDR1 SGHVS, CDR2 FNYEAQ. This CDR3 comprises 14 residues. V lost 5 bases and J lost 2, with 10 bases in between. The CDR3 region is CASSQGRGNQPQHF. The CDR3 nucleotides read TGTGCCAGCAGCCAAGGACGGGGCAATCAGCCCCAGCATTTT.

V and J are TRBV7-2 and TRBJ2-1; 9 positions agree with TRBD2. Looked up from germline, CDR1 is SGHTA and CDR2 is FQGNSA. Trimming removed 0 bases from V and 3 bases from J; junction bases left unmatched: 0. This CDR3 region has 15 residues. The DNA of the CDR3 is TGTGCCAGCAGCTTAGCGCGGGGGGGCTACAATGAGCAGTTCTTC. Translated: CASSLARGGYNEQFF.

The V and J genes are TRBV4-1 and TRBJ2-1, with 7 bases aligning to TRBD2. The germline gives CDR1 MGHRA, CDR2 YSYEKL. J was trimmed by 0 bases and V by 1 base; bases with no gene match: 6. This CDR3 region has 17 residues. The CDR3 DNA is TGCGCCAGCAGCCAAGCCCTAGCGGACCCCTCCTACAATGAGCAGTTCTTC. Amino acid sequence: CASSQALADPSYNEQFF.